These T cell receptor beta chains were read from a single sample in a study of blood T cells in healthy people across ages. MiXCR, applied by TCRdb to the 5' RACE reads, yields one record per CDR3 protein. The sample has 850,000 to 1,300,000 distinct CDR3 sequences; 40% to 50% are singletons. The sequencing sample was made of blood. All receptors derive from a woman between 55 and 75 years old in good health. CDR3s leave out the opening cysteine and the closing phenylalanine or tryptophan. Each record gives: CDR3 protein, V gene, J gene.

CDR3: SVEGGDSENTEAF
V: TRBV29-1
J: TRBJ1-1

CDR3: ASSFDRVSGANVLT
V: TRBV5-1
J: TRBJ2-6

CDR3: ASSRRGEPYNEQF
V: TRBV9
J: TRBJ2-1

CDR3: ASSLLLARTDTQY
V: TRBV7-8
J: TRBJ2-3

CDR3: ASSLFGGIVYEQY
V: TRBV12-3/TRBV12-4
J: -

CDR3: ASSQEDRGQEQF
V: TRBV14
J: TRBJ2-1

CDR3: ASSLEGPGNQETQY
V: TRBV5-1
J: TRBJ2-5

CDR3: ATRTSGRTSATDTQY
V: TRBV7-2
J: TRBJ2-3

CDR3: ASSGGDVPGSYEQY
V: TRBV9
J: TRBJ2-7

CDR3: ASSPNRGKAF
V: TRBV27
J: TRBJ1-1

CDR3: ASSKQASNEQF
V: TRBV6-5
J: TRBJ2-1

CDR3: ASSQDRLIGGYT
V: TRBV14
J: TRBJ1-2

CDR3: AGSEMRNNEQF
V: TRBV2
J: TRBJ2-1

CDR3: SGGQVGAQY
V: TRBV29-1
J: TRBJ2-5

CDR3: ASRPSGRFYEQY
V: TRBV6-2/TRBV6-3
J: TRBJ2-7

CDR3: ASRAWGGRVNEQF
V: TRBV27
J: TRBJ2-1

CDR3: ASSPSSGTFYNEQF
V: TRBV3-1
J: TRBJ2-1

CDR3: ATSRDPRRTGTESGANVLT
V: TRBV15
J: TRBJ2-6

CDR3: ASSFRENQETQY
V: TRBV12-3/TRBV12-4
J: TRBJ2-5

CDR3: ATSRTFKGTPAKNIQY
V: TRBV15
J: TRBJ2-4

CDR3: ASSGGQGAGETQY
V: TRBV9
J: TRBJ2-5

CDR3: ASSFPGQGETQY
V: TRBV12-3/TRBV12-4
J: TRBJ2-5

CDR3: ASSSLTSGRSNEQF
V: TRBV21-1
J: TRBJ2-1

CDR3: AISEYRTDTQY
V: TRBV10-3
J: TRBJ2-3

CDR3: AISRDRGANEQF
V: TRBV10-3
J: TRBJ2-1

CDR3: ASSLEGTSGRSGELF
V: TRBV7-2
J: TRBJ2-2

CDR3: ASSLGSQGYYGYT
V: TRBV7-9
J: TRBJ1-2

CDR3: ASSSEGGPSYEQY
V: TRBV11-2
J: TRBJ2-7

CDR3: ASSPDIAGVGPPSYNEQF
V: TRBV11-2
J: TRBJ2-1

CDR3: SATYSGSRNTGELF
V: TRBV20-1
J: TRBJ2-2

CDR3: SATFLVRGETQY
V: TRBV20-1
J: TRBJ2-5

CDR3: ASSPPGLATGELF
V: TRBV9
J: TRBJ2-2

CDR3: SANSWPDSYEQY
V: TRBV20-1
J: TRBJ2-7

CDR3: ASSIWDLLNEQF
V: TRBV5-1
J: TRBJ2-1

CDR3: ASSQEEGGTSTEAF
V: TRBV4-2
J: TRBJ1-1

CDR3: ASRWTGSSTQETQY
V: TRBV27
J: TRBJ2-5

CDR3: ASRRTGTSTDTQY
V: TRBV12-3/TRBV12-4
J: TRBJ2-3

CDR3: SARGPTGTYEQY
V: TRBV20-1
J: TRBJ2-7

CDR3: ASSFFSLSSYNEQF
V: TRBV7-9
J: TRBJ2-1

CDR3: ASSGLPGLVIDEQF
V: TRBV7-9
J: TRBJ2-1

CDR3: ASTLTVPGRDIQY
V: TRBV5-1
J: TRBJ2-4

CDR3: SARFDREAKNIQY
V: TRBV20-1
J: TRBJ2-4

CDR3: ASSTPPSNTQY
V: TRBV11-1
J: TRBJ2-3

CDR3: ASSPSLAGHEQY
V: TRBV18
J: TRBJ2-7